This is a list of T cell receptor beta chains from one sample in a study of blood T cells in healthy people across ages. TCRdb fed the 5' RACE reads into MiXCR, producing one record per CDR3 protein. The profile shows just over 1 million distinct CDR3 sequences, roughly 45% of them singletons. The sample comprised blood. The receptors originated from a woman aged 55-69 years in good health. CDR3s leave out the opening cysteine and the closing phenylalanine or tryptophan. Fields, in order: J gene, V gene, CDR3 protein.

TRBJ2-1	TRBV15	ATSRAVGSYNEQF
TRBJ1-2	TRBV7-9	ASSLGMGDSQGYT
TRBJ2-3	TRBV6-5	ASSISGGSTDTQY
TRBJ2-7	TRBV20-1	SARGVAGGYSYEQY
TRBJ2-5	TRBV15	ATSRVGTSGSRETQY
TRBJ2-5	TRBV15	ATGGAQETQY
TRBJ2-5	TRBV7-2	ASSPDVTGKTQY
TRBJ2-7	TRBV7-2	ASSLVGGGPTYEQY
TRBJ1-4	TRBV10-3	AISESKGVKEKLF
TRBJ2-6	TRBV3-1	ASSPPAGLAANVLT
TRBJ1-5	TRBV2	ASKAGAYSNQPQH
TRBJ2-3	TRBV18	ASSPRADSSGDTQY
TRBJ2-1	TRBV27	ASSLRTDTWEF
TRBJ2-2	TRBV28	ASSLGLAGRTGELF
TRBJ2-3	TRBV29-1	SVARLGDTQY
TRBJ2-1	TRBV7-6	ASSLAPGLAGGLSYNEQF
TRBJ1-3	TRBV7-9	ASSPTAEIGNTIY
TRBJ2-2	TRBV7-3	ASSLQHNPTGELF
TRBJ2-4	TRBV18	ASSPVQANKNIQY
TRBJ2-5	TRBV28	ASQSSKETQY
TRBJ2-3	TRBV20-1	SDRVPRGGGDTQY
TRBJ2-5	TRBV21-1	ASSMPTSGATETQY
TRBJ2-1	TRBV20-1	SANIAVSSYNEQF
TRBJ2-4	TRBV9	ASSEGLAGSSVVKNIQY
TRBJ2-3	TRBV25-1	ASSDKTGRGTDTQY
TRBJ2-3	TRBV7-9	ASSFIDRGGTDTQY
TRBJ2-1	TRBV12-3/TRBV12-4	ASTTSISEQF
TRBJ2-3	TRBV7-2	ASSHSGRETDTRY
TRBJ2-3	TRBV27	ASNLAGGPVDTQY
TRBJ1-2	TRBV4-1	ASSQEPQGRNYGYT
TRBJ2-7	TRBV7-2	ASSLVPAGRIPSYEQY
TRBJ2-1	TRBV7-8	ASSLAGASDEQF
TRBJ1-5	TRBV20-1	SAREDQNEPQH
TRBJ1-6	TRBV2	ASRPDLYNSPLH
TRBJ2-3	TRBV24-1	ATSDPQGESTDTQY
TRBJ2-5	TRBV2	ASSAGEETQY
TRBJ2-1	TRBV10-3	AISTALAGGYNEQF
TRBJ2-1	TRBV5-1	ASSLVGLAEKINEQF
TRBJ2-1	TRBV20-1	SASAPNRGYYNEQF
TRBJ1-1	TRBV7-9	ASSSPTGRGTEAF
TRBJ2-5	TRBV7-9	ASSFWAPPRQETQY
TRBJ2-7	TRBV29-1	SVGYMGQGRYEQY
TRBJ2-1	TRBV27	ASSSSAFNEQF
.	TRBV7-2	ASSLIAFYNEQY
TRBJ2-4	TRBV5-1	ASSLEIRDRLAKNIQY
TRBJ1-1	TRBV3-1	ASSNGDSISGAF
TRBJ2-1	TRBV6-5	ASSDSGADEQF
TRBJ2-3	TRBV5-1	VSSLDGSSTDTQY
.	TRBV27	ASSSRGWEGEQY
.	TRBV21-1	ASSESPFDSLTYEQY
TRBJ2-1	TRBV6-5	ASSYFGDEQF
TRBJ2-1	TRBV12-5	ASVLTSGFHYNEQF
TRBJ1-2	TRBV3-1	ASSPSWGQGSHYGYT
TRBJ2-7	TRBV4-2	ASGQGEGSYEQY
TRBJ2-7	TRBV6-5	ASGVADTYEQY